This TCR beta chain was identified during a study of chemoradiotherapy in HPV16-positive cancers (dated by TCRdb to the early 2020s). The study in broad terms: Candidate HPV-specific T-cell clones and common TCR motifs were defined through functional T-cell assays on cells from two HPV16-positive patients. The study asked whether T-cell immunity to the HPV oncoproteins E6 and E7 changes during chemoradiotherapy and whether this immunity affects survival. The candidate HPV-specific TCRs and motifs were subsequently tracked in TCR repertoires obtained from 90 or so patients with HPV-related cancers. Results the study describes overall, beyond this receptor: Improved recurrence-free survival in HPV16-positive patients was associated with expansion of HPV-responsive T cells during chemoradiotherapy. Expansion of candidate HPV-specific clones and E7-related TCR motifs was observed in the tumor microenvironment during treatment, whereas no such expansion was observed for non-HPV-specific T cells. The functional definition of HPV-specific T cells came from only a couple of HPV16-positive patients, and the survival association was reported for HPV16-positive patients.

The library was produced with the immunoSEQ multiplex PCR assay. The clones in this table, taken by TCRdb from immuneACCESS, are in-frame only. Not every clone is retained; where verified, under half of the shortfall comes from an unresolved V gene, and the cause of the rest is unknown. The sample contains more than 15,000 clones, 79% of them found a single time. Around 9.9% of the sample rests with the top ten. Repertoires were sampled repeatedly over the course of chemoradiotherapy so that clonal expansion in the tumor microenvironment could be followed. Cut back by 5 bases and 0 bases, the V and J ends lie 8 bases apart. The CDR3 goes from the cysteine to the phenylalanine over 14 residues. Only the CDR3 part of the read is kept: 42 bases, read in frame from the first base. Sequences SGHTA (CDR1) and FQGNSA (CDR2) are obtained from the germline V gene. On this clone: The target of this receptor is not known. No quality values exist for individual bases; no much larger clone is one base distant.

Sampling took place from a patient who underwent chemoradiotherapy. The source of this sequence is a human donor with HPV-associated anogenital cancer. Recombination linked TRBV7-2 to TRBJ1-3, with an unclear D gene assignment. CDR3 region: CASSLTHSGNTIYF. The DNA sequence reads TGTGCCAGCAGCCTCACTCACTCTGGAAACACCATATATTTT.